These T cell receptor beta chains were read from a single sample in a study of Graves' ophthalmopathy and Graves' hyperthyroidism. TCRdb re-derived calls from the multiplex PCR reads in MiXCR, one entry per CDR3 protein. The sample has about 620,000 distinct CDR3 sequences, 22% seen once. The sequenced sample consisted of peripheral blood. Source of these receptors: a woman under 30 with stable Graves' hyperthyroidism. Some clones in this sample may be carry-over from other donors' samples. The CDR3 runs from the conserved cysteine through the conserved F or W. The order of the fields is V gene, clone size, J gene, D gene, CDR3 protein, CDR3 DNA. A D gene is named only where the DNA matches it firmly. Clone size, where shown, is once, few, many, or a class for clones that have expanded.

>TRBV7-3|many|TRBJ2-2|.
CASSLSQTNTGELFF
TGTGCCAGCAGCTTAAGTCAGACGAACACCGGGGAGCTGTTTTTT
>TRBV20-1|many|TRBJ1-1|TRBD1
CSARPGQGGIVAFF
TGCAGTGCTAGGCCGGGACAGGGAGGAATTGTAGCTTTCTTT
>TRBV4-2|few|TRBJ1-3|TRBD1
CASSQQHPADRAYTIYF
TGTGCCAGCAGCCAACAGCATCCCGCGGACAGGGCATACACCATATATTTT
>TRBV15|many|TRBJ1-1|.
CATSRDRVFGGTEAFF
TGTGCCACCAGCAGAGATCGGGTGTTTGGAGGGACTGAAGCTTTCTTT
>TRBV9|.|TRBJ1-1|.
CASSVAPKGTEACF
TGTGCCAGCAGCGTAGCCCCGAAAGGGACTGAAGCTTGCTTT
>TRBV28|many|TRBJ1-1|TRBD1
CASSLLGSGGRNTEAFF
TGTGCCAGCAGTTTATTAGGCTCAGGGGGTAGGAACACTGAAGCTTTCTTT
>TRBV18|.|TRBJ1-1|.
CASSPPSRGANTEAFF
TGTGCCAGCTCACCCCCTAGCCGGGGGGCGAACACTGAAGCTTTCTTT
>TRBV28|.|TRBJ2-5|.
CASSSGLYQETQYF
TGTGCCAGCAGTTCCGGGCTGTACCAAGAGACCCAGTACTTC
>TRBV28|many|TRBJ1-1|.
CASRGLQGLNTEAFF
TGTGCCAGCAGAGGCCTCCAGGGGCTGAACACTGAAGCTTTCTTT
>TRBV30|many|TRBJ2-4|.
CAWSEDTYHIQYF
TGTGCCTGGAGTGAGGACACGTATCACATTCAGTACTTC
>TRBV27|many|TRBJ2-2|TRBD1
CASSLRGPWSGELFF
TGTGCCAGCAGTCTCAGGGGGCCATGGAGCGGGGAGCTGTTTTTT
>TRBV5-1|.|TRBJ1-3|.
CASSPTDSSSGNTIYF
TGCGCCAGCAGCCCCACGGACAGTTCCTCTGGAAACACCATATATTTT
>TRBV6-1|.|TRBJ1-1|.
CASTPRAGEGNTEAFF
TGTGCCAGCACTCCGAGGGCGGGAGAAGGGAACACTGAAGCTTTCTTT
>TRBV27|.|TRBJ1-2|.
CASSLETTGTYGYTF
TGTGCCAGCAGCCTCGAGACCACGGGGACCTATGGCTACACCTTC
>TRBV29-1|many|TRBJ2-2|TRBD2
CSVPRPSGDTGELFF
TGCAGCGTACCTCGCCCCAGCGGGGACACCGGGGAGCTGTTTTTT
>TRBV2|few|TRBJ2-2|TRBD2
CASSERGRLAGTGELFF
TGTGCCAGCAGTGAAAGGGGTCGGCTAGCGGGCACCGGGGAGCTGTTTTTT
>TRBV11-2|many|TRBJ2-5|TRBD2
CASNPGGQETQYF
TGTGCCAGCAACCCCGGGGGGCAAGAGACCCAGTACTTC
>TRBV4-1|.|TRBJ1-1|.
CASSQGYREAFF
TGCGCCAGCAGCCAAGGTTACAGAGAAGCTTTCTTT
>TRBV28|many|TRBJ1-5|.
CASSPWRTDSNQPQHF
TGTGCCAGCAGTCCCTGGAGGACAGATAGCAATCAGCCCCAGCATTTT
>TRBV27|many|TRBJ2-4|.
CASSLEWGAKNIKYF
TGTGCCAGCAGTTTAGAGTGGGGAGCCAAAAACATTAAGTACTTC
>TRBV25-1|.|TRBJ2-7|.
CASSEFDGPYEQYF
TGTGCCAGCAGTGAATTTGACGGTCCCTACGAGCAGTACTTC
>TRBV20-1|many|TRBJ1-1|.
CSARDIRSATEAFF
TGCAGTGCTAGAGATATACGGAGCGCCACTGAAGCTTTCTTT
>TRBV5-1|few|TRBJ2-5|TRBD2
CASSLGSTSGGRETQYF
TGCGCCAGCAGCTTGGGTTCGACTAGCGGGGGGCGAGAGACCCAGTACTTC
>TRBV6-4|once|TRBJ1-2|TRBD1
CASPNTGGIGGYTF
TGTGCCAGCCCAAACACAGGGGGCATCGGAGGCTACACCTTC
>TRBV2|many|TRBJ1-2|.
CASSVSGPSNYGYTF
TGTGCCAGCAGTGTTTCCGGACCATCTAACTATGGCTACACCTTC
>TRBV3-1|few|TRBJ1-5|.
CASSQASDQPQHF
TGTGCCAGCAGCCAAGCGTCCGATCAGCCCCAGCATTTT
>TRBV12-3/TRBV12-4|.|TRBJ1-5|TRBD1
CASSGQAGQPQHF
TGTGCCAGCAGTGGACAGGCTGGGCAGCCCCAGCATTTT
>TRBV6-5|.|TRBJ2-1|.
CASSYSPPYNEKFF
TGTGCCAGCAGTTACTCGCCGCCCTACAATGAGAAGTTCTTC
>TRBV12-3/TRBV12-4|few|TRBJ1-5|.
CASSVRMLSNQPQHF
TGTGCCAGCAGTGTTCGCATGTTGAGCAATCAGCCCCAGCATTTT
>TRBV9|few|TRBJ1-1|.
CASSVDRPNSEAFF
TGTGCCAGCAGCGTAGACAGACCAAACAGTGAAGCTTTCTTT
>TRBV7-6|many|TRBJ1-2|TRBD1
CASSLGERQGNGYTF
TGTGCCAGCAGCTTAGGGGAGCGACAGGGGAATGGCTACACCTTC
>TRBV9|few|TRBJ2-5|.
CASSFGRAQETQYF
TGTGCCAGCAGCTTCGGGAGAGCACAAGAGACCCAGTACTTC
>TRBV6-2/TRBV6-3|.|TRBJ1-1|TRBD1
CASSSNRGRMNTETFF
TGTGCCAGCAGTTCTAACAGGGGGAGGATGAACACTGAAACTTTCTTT
>TRBV24-1|many|TRBJ2-5|.
CATSDRTGRGETQYF
TGTGCCACCAGTGATCGGACAGGGCGGGGGGAGACCCAGTACTTC
>TRBV27|few|TRBJ1-5|.
CASSLVGYNQPQHF
TGTGCCAGCAGTTTAGTGGGGTATAATCAGCCCCAGCATTTT
>TRBV5-1|.|TRBJ2-7|.
CASSLVLSSYEQYF
TGCGCCAGCAGCTTGGTGCTAAGCTCCTACGAGCAGTACTTC
>TRBV9|many|TRBJ1-2|TRBD1
CASSVEGARNGYTF
TGTGCCAGCAGCGTAGAGGGGGCGCGGAATGGCTACACCTTC
>TRBV14|many|TRBJ2-5|TRBD1
CASSQNAGTGTGRETQYF
TGTGCCAGCAGCCAAAATGCTGGGACAGGGACGGGACGAGAGACCCAGTACTTC
>TRBV20-1|.|TRBJ1-4|.
CSARDGSNEKLFF
TGCAGTGCTAGGGACGGCAGCAATGAAAAACTGTTTTTT
>TRBV12-3/TRBV12-4|.|TRBJ2-2|TRBD1
CASTAGGISGELFF
TGTGCCAGCACCGCAGGGGGCATTTCCGGGGAGCTGTTTTTT
>TRBV28|few|TRBJ1-6|.
CASSLFGNSPLHF
TGTGCCAGCAGTTTATTCGGAAATTCACCCCTCCACTTT
>TRBV30|many|TRBJ1-2|.
CAWTGRVYGYTF
TGTGCCTGGACCGGCAGGGTCTATGGCTACACCTTC
>TRBV19|few|TRBJ2-5|.
CASSKTGPVMDQYF
TGTGCCAGTAGCAAGACAGGTCCAGTGATGGACCAGTACTTC
>TRBV20-1|many|TRBJ1-1|.
CSAERYGRDTEAFF
TGCAGTGCTGAGAGGTACGGCCGAGACACTGAAGCTTTCTTT
>TRBV6-5|many|TRBJ1-1|.
CASSYDRGGNTEAFF
TGTGCCAGCAGTTACGACCGGGGCGGAAACACTGAAGCTTTCTTT
>TRBV15|.|TRBJ2-5|.
CATSREGDSGETQYF
TGTGCCACCAGCAGAGAAGGGGATTCAGGAGAGACCCAGTACTTC
>TRBV5-1|.|TRBJ2-7|.
CASSIGGAAKSYEQYF
TGCGCCAGCAGCATCGGGGGCGCAGCAAAGTCCTACGAGCAGTACTTC
>TRBV28|few|TRBJ1-1|.
CASSLEGTDTEAFF
TGTGCCAGCAGTTTGGAAGGGACGGACACTGAAGCTTTCTTT
>TRBV10-3|.|TRBJ1-5|.
CAIKQGVDRPQHF
TGTGCCATCAAACAGGGTGTGGATCGGCCCCAGCATTTT
>TRBV30|few|TRBJ1-3|.
CAWSAPHTIYF
TGTGCCTGGAGTGCCCCACACACCATATATTTT